These 16 T cell receptor beta chains originate from one sample sequenced in a study of spatial heterogeneity in lung cancer. Via MiXCR, TCRdb re-called the 5' RACE reads, giving one row per CDR3 protein. This repertoire shows around 89,000 distinct CDR3 sequences, about 12% found once; its top ten account for over 40%. Noted time point: sample taken at primary tumor resection. In each case, whole RNA from tumor, nontumor lung or frozen PBMC was sequenced unsorted. This specimen was PBMCs, taken at surgery. Receptor source: a male donor with early-stage non-small cell lung cancer.

This clonotype was counted ten times or more. The chain combines TRBV10-3 with TRBJ2-7; a possible D gene is TRBD2 (5 bases). V was pared by 0 bases and J by 6 bases, with 12 bases between. The CDR3 is 14 residues long. Germline CDR1 ENHRY, CDR2 SYGVKD. CDR3 coding DNA: TGTGCCATCAGTGAGTCGACGAGCGGAGGCGAGCAGTACTTC. This sequence encodes CAISESTSGGEQYF.

In DNA, the CDR3 is TGTGCCAGCAGCCCGGGATTCGTCTTTGCGGGAGATAGTGAGACCCAGTACTTC. Its protein is CASSPGFVFAGDSETQYF. The chain is built from TRBV7-2 and TRBJ2-5; 7 positions agree with TRBD2. Germline CDR1 and CDR2: SGHTA and FQGNSA. This CDR3 spans 18 amino acids. V lost 5 bases to trimming and J lost 5 bases; unmatched junction nucleotides: 20.

The chain recombines TRBV12-3 or TRBV12-4 with TRBJ2-5; D ambiguous. V was clipped by 4 bases and J by 7 bases, with 7 bases between them. This CDR3 spans 11 amino acids. The DNA for the CDR3 is TGTGCCAGCAGTTCGCCGATGACCCAGTACTTC. Protein: CASSSPMTQYF.

In its sample, this clonotype was seen a few times. The chain is built from TRBV7-2 and TRBJ2-1; D is unclear. V was clipped by 2 bases and J by 9 bases, with 14 bases between them. Germline V gene lookup returns CDR1 SGHTA and CDR2 FQGNSA. The CDR3 totals 14 residues. In DNA, the CDR3 is TGTGCCAGCAGCTTATCGGCCGGGCCGTCTGAGCAGTTCTTC. Its protein is CASSLSAGPSEQFF.

The chain joins TRBV28 to TRBJ1-2; D uncertain. CDR1 MDHEN and CDR2 SYDVKM come from the germline V gene. Trimming left V 5 bases short and J 8 bases short, with 15 bases between. The CDR3 consists of 13 residues. CDR3: CASSAGTSPGYTF. Written as DNA, the CDR3 is TGTGCCAGCAGTGCCGGAACGTCCCCGGGCTACACCTTC.

V and J are TRBV6-5 and TRBJ1-2; D call uncertain. Germline CDR1 is MNHEY and CDR2 is SVGAGI. The CDR3 spans 13 residues. Trimming took 0 bases from V and 3 from J, leaving 5 bases between them. CDR3 DNA sequence: TGTGCCAGCAGTTACTCCCCAGACTATGGCTACACCTTC. This gives the protein CASSYSPDYGYTF.

This clonotype was seen repeatedly, ten times or more. The chain is built from TRBV7-2 and TRBJ2-3, with TRBD2 matching 13 bases. With V trimmed by 5 bases and J by 4 bases, 12 bases remained unmatched. This CDR3 comprises 18 residues. Germline values: CDR1 SGHTA, CDR2 FQGNSA. CDR3 residues: CASSLSRTSGGEADTQYF. The CDR3 region has the DNA TGTGCCAGCAGCCTCAGCCGGACTAGCGGGGGAGAGGCAGATACGCAGTATTTT.

This chain links TRBV29-1 with TRBJ1-1; D is unclear. The CDR3 is 14 amino acids. Trimming cost V 6 bases and J 0 bases, with 14 bases left between them. Germline V gene lookup returns CDR1 SQVTM and CDR2 ANQGSEA. For the CDR3, the DNA is TGCAGCGTCCTCTGGTATGGGCTGAACACTGAAGCTTTCTTT. Encoded protein: CSVLWYGLNTEAFF.

The CDR3 sequence: CASSPDRSSNTEAFF. Written as DNA, the CDR3 is TGTGCCAGCTCACCAGACAGGTCCTCGAACACTGAAGCTTTCTTT. The J gene is TRBJ1-1, the V gene TRBV18, with a weak D call TRBD1 (6 bases). Germline CDR1 KGHSH, CDR2 LQKENI. Trimming took 2 bases from V and 1 from J, leaving 11 bases between them. The CDR3 runs to 15 residues.

V gene TRBV20-1 combines with J gene TRBJ1-2; TRBD1 is a possible D gene (6 bases). CDR3 length: 13 amino acids. Germline lookup yields CDR1 DFQATT and CDR2 SNEGSKA (reference sequence). As DNA, the CDR3 is TGCCAGCCTGGGTCCAGGGGTGCGGAAGGCTACACCTTC. It specifies CQPGSRGAEGYTF.

In this sample, this clonotype turned up once. The chain recombines TRBV11-2 with TRBJ2-7; 7 positions agree with TRBD1. Germline lookup yields CDR1 SGHAT and CDR2 FQNNGV. The junction had 13 bases not matched to a gene; V was cut back by 7 bases and J by 7 bases. This CDR3 contains 14 residues. The CDR3 protein is CASTLTGITGEQYF. CDR3 sequence (DNA): TGTGCCAGCACCTTGACAGGGATAACGGGGGAGCAGTACTTC.

The sample holds a few counts of this clonotype. This sequence joins TRBV12-3 or TRBV12-4 and TRBJ2-5; 10 bases line up with TRBD2. The junction had 7 bases not matched to a gene; V was cut back by 6 bases and J by 0 bases. The CDR3 has 16 amino acids. Written as DNA, the CDR3 is TGTGCCAGCAGCCGGGGGACTAGCGCGTACCAAGAGACCCAGTACTTC. Its protein is CASSRGTSAYQETQYF.

V and J are TRBV18 and TRBJ2-7, with 8 bases that match TRBD1. CDR1 and CDR2 from the germline V gene are KGHSH and LQKENI. After removal of 3 bases from V and 7 bases from J, the junction contained 8 bases not matched to a gene. This CDR3 contains 14 residues. CDR3 sequence reads: CASSPGDRRLEQYF. For the CDR3, the DNA is TGTGCCAGCTCACCTGGGGACAGGCGACTGGAGCAGTACTTC.

This chain uses TRBV15 with TRBJ2-7; D is unclear. This CDR3 region has 15 residues. V shed 0 bases and J shed 2 bases, with 11 bases lying between them. Germline lookup yields CDR1 LNHNV and CDR2 YYDKDF (reference sequence). The DNA of the CDR3 is TGTGCCACCAGCAGAGATCTAACAGCTCCCTACGAGCAGTACTTC. It translates to CATSRDLTAPYEQYF.

About this clonotype: A read error may be the cause here, since a much bigger clone is one base away. The chain recombines TRBV6-2 or TRBV6-3 with TRBJ2-7, with 7 bases aligning to TRBD2. Trimming took 11 bases from V and 1 from J; bases not matched to a gene: 11. The CDR3 contains 14 residues. Germline values: CDR1 MNHEY, CDR2 SVGEGT. The CDR3 DNA reads TGTGCCTGCTGCCGGCGGGAGAGTTCCTACGAGCAGTACTTC. This codes for CACCRRESSYEQYF.

The V gene is TRBV6-5, the J gene TRBJ1-3, with unresolved D. The germline V and J ends were trimmed by 4 bases and 0 bases, with 13 bases remaining between them. CDR1 and CDR2 (germline): MNHEY, SVGAGI. The CDR3 runs to 16 residues. This CDR3 reads CASSSRVGSSGNTIYF. DNA of the CDR3: TGTGCCAGCAGTTCCCGTGTCGGTAGCTCTGGAAACACCATATATTTT.